The T cell receptor beta chain described here comes from a study of shared clonotypes between healthy human individuals. General study points: Non-shared clonotypes had lower generation probabilities than clonotypes shared by all four sorted-subset donors.

Details on this clone: Its cognate antigen is unknown.

It was 200 ng DNA, 30,000 or so T cell genomes, that sorted-subset replicate PCRs used. Profiled with immunoSEQ multiplex PCR; TCRdb holds only in-frame clones, not every one. The sample carries roughly 680,000 clones, roughly two thirds recorded once. The CDR3 spans 15 residues. CDR1 and CDR2 from the germline V gene are MNHEY and SMNVEV (reference sequence). V shed 5 bases, J shed 2 bases, and the junction held 6 bases outside the gene matches. The investigators split CD4+ cells into a CD45RA+ naive subset and a CD45RA-negative memory subset. This chain connects TRBV27 to TRBJ1-2; 9 bases are a match to TRBD1. This TCR was recovered from a young woman in good health. What was sequenced was memory CD4+ T cells sorted from blood. Subset reported: CD45RA-negative fraction. CDR3: CASSPPGTGNYGYTF. Here the CDR3 DNA reads TGTGCCAGCAGTCCCCCCGGGACAGGGAACTATGGCTACACCTTC.